A single sample gave rise to the 27 T cell receptor beta chains below, sequenced in a study of graft-versus-host responses after intestinal transplantation (dated by TCRdb to about 2021). This specimen's time point label, interpreted: cells obtained before transplantation from donor or recipient. Antigen specificity for these receptors is unknown. Libraries were prepared through the immunoSEQ multiplex PCR assay. TCRdb's version of the immuneACCESS table is confined to in-frame rearrangements and falls short of the full clone set. An unresolved V gene accounts for under half of the shortfall where checked; the remainder is of unknown origin. This sample has around 110,000 clones in its table, and over 80% of those were observed once. The leading ten clones occupy over 0.55% of the sample. Sequencing used unstimulated CD4+ T cells sorted from spleen or lymph node cells, obtained before transplant. These receptor sequences come from a human donor who was the organ donor for an intestinal transplant.

This rearrangement joins TRBV9 to TRBJ1-1; D uncertain. Deletions cut 4 bases from V and 1 base from J, with 5 bases between. The CDR3 loop spans 12 amino acids. CDR1 is SGDLS and CDR2 is YYNGEE in the germline V gene. The CDR3 region is CASSRRNTEAFF. Here the CDR3 DNA reads TGTGCCAGCAGCCGTCGGAACACTGAAGCTTTCTTT. The whole variable domain, filled in from reference TRBV9 and TRBJ1-1, reads DSGVTQTPKHLITATGQRVTLRCSPRSGDLSVYWYQQSLDQGLQFLIQYYNGEERAKGNILERFSAQQFPDLHSELNLSSLELGDSALYFCASSRRNTEAFFGQGTRLTVV.

V and J are TRBV11-3 and TRBJ2-2; a possible D gene is TRBD2 (9 bases). The ends were cut back, 4 bases at V and 4 bases at J, with 25 bases in the middle. CDR3 length equals 19 residues. Per the germline V gene, CDR1 is SGHNT and CDR2 is YENEEA. This CDR3 reads CASSYPGQGPTSGTGELFF. In DNA form, the CDR3 reads TGTGCCAGCAGCTATCCCGGACAGGGACCGACTAGCGGCACCGGGGAGCTGTTTTTT.

V and J are TRBV27 and TRBJ1-6; tentatively, D is TRBD1 (5 bases). The CDR3 is made up of 17 amino acids. V gave up 6 bases and J gave up 1 base, with 16 bases separating them. The germline CDR1 and CDR2 sequences are MNHEY and SMNVEV (reference sequence). The DNA of the CDR3 is TGTGCCAGCAGGCCCGACAGCGTTTGGTCCTATAATTCACCCCTCCACTTT. It specifies CASRPDSVWSYNSPLHF.

CDR3 coding DNA: TGTGCCAGCAGTTACAGGGGGTCGCGCACAGATACGCAGTATTTT. The encoded protein is CASSYRGSRTDTQYF. The chain uses TRBV6-5 and TRBJ2-3; a weak D match, TRBD1 (6 bases). The CDR3 runs to 15 residues. V lost 2 bases and J lost 1, with 10 bases in between. Germline values: CDR1 MNHEY, CDR2 SVGAGI.

This chain uses TRBV6-5 with TRBJ1-3; TRBD1 matches 9 bases. The germline V gene encodes CDR1 MNHEY and CDR2 SVGAGI. With 6 bases clipped from V and 4 bases from J, the junction kept 4 bases outside the gene matches. The CDR3 consists of 14 residues. CDR3 in DNA: TGTGCCAGCAGCCGGACAGGGGCCGGAAACACCATATATTTT. Translated: CASSRTGAGNTIYF.

V and J are TRBV5-1 and TRBJ1-1, with D possibly being TRBD1 (5 bases). Germline V lookup: CDR1 SGHRS, CDR2 YFSETQ. Trimming took 4 bases from V and 4 from J, leaving 14 bases between them. The CDR3 has 14 residues. In DNA form, the CDR3 reads TGCGCCAGCAGCCTAGGGGTCGGGAGCACTGAAGCTTTCTTT. Translated, it gives CASSLGVGSTEAFF.

The rearrangement links TRBV5-6 to TRBJ1-2, with a tentative D call TRBD1 (6 bases). Trimming removed 5 bases at V and 8 bases at J, with 16 bases between. This CDR3 is 13 amino acids long. Germline CDR1 reads SGHDT; CDR2 reads YYEEEE. DNA of the CDR3: TGTGCCAGCAGGGTCAGGGGAGGTCGAGGCTACACCTTC. Encoded protein: CASRVRGGRGYTF. The whole variable domain, filled in from reference TRBV5-6 and TRBJ1-2, reads DAGVTQSPTHLIKTRGQQVTLRCSPKSGHDTVSWYQQALGQGPQFIFQYYEEEERQRGNFPDRFSGHQFPNYSSELNVNALLLGDSALYLCASRVRGGRGYTFGSGTRLTVV.

The chain recombines TRBV29-1 with TRBJ2-1; D call uncertain. CDR3 length: 12 residues. V lost 2 bases to trimming and J lost 5 bases, with 7 bases between them. Germline V lookup: CDR1 SQVTM, CDR2 ANQGSEA. CDR3 residues: CSVELWDNEQFF. CDR3 nucleotide sequence: TGCAGCGTTGAACTCTGGGACAATGAGCAGTTCTTC.

The rearrangement uses TRBV4-2 and TRBJ1-4; D possibly corresponds to TRBD1 (6 bases). The germline V gene has CDR1 LGHNA and CDR2 YNFKEQ. This CDR3 is 15 amino acids long. The V end was cut by 4 bases, the J end by 4 bases, with 13 bases between. CDR3 amino acids: CASSPGTRFNEKLFF. As DNA, the CDR3 is TGTGCCAGCAGCCCGGGGACAAGGTTTAATGAAAAACTGTTTTTT.

The chain uses TRBV10-3 and TRBJ1-5, with a weak D call TRBD1 (5 bases). Germline V gene data show CDR1 as ENHRY and CDR2 as SYGVKD. Trimming left V 4 bases short and J 5 bases short, with 9 bases between. The CDR3 consists of 13 residues. The CDR3 DNA reads TGTGCCATCAGTGTGTCAGGGTATCAGCCCCAGCATTTT. Its translation is CAISVSGYQPQHF.

J is TRBJ2-7 and V is TRBV7-3, with D hard to call. The CDR3 covers 12 residues. V dropped 5 bases and J dropped 2 bases, with 7 bases sitting between them. Looked up from germline, CDR1 is SGHTA and CDR2 is FQGTGA. CDR3 protein: CASSPPAYEQYF. CDR3 in DNA: TGTGCCAGCAGCCCACCGGCCTACGAGCAGTACTTC.

This clone was detected only a few times. The CDR3 DNA follows: TGTGCCAGCAGCAAAGGGAGGAGGCGATCCTACGAGCAGTACTTC. Translated, it gives CASSKGRRRSYEQYF. The chain is built from TRBV21-1 and TRBJ2-7; the DNA was not used to check the table's D call, TRBD2. TRBV21-1 is a listed pseudogene. This CDR3 region has 15 residues.

The chain employs TRBV20-1 and TRBJ1-1; unclear D gene. The germline CDR1 and CDR2 sequences are DFQATT and SNEGSKA (reference sequence). This CDR3 is 11 amino acids long. Deletions cut 5 bases from V and 10 bases from J, with 14 bases between. The CDR3 spells CSAQDEKGAFF. In nucleotides, the CDR3 is TGCAGTGCTCAAGACGAGAAAGGAGCTTTCTTT.

The genes are TRBV4-1 and TRBJ2-5, with TRBD2 as a possible D gene (6 bases). Germline V gives CDR1 MGHRA, CDR2 YSYEKL. The CDR3 consists of 14 residues. With 1 base removed from V and 5 bases from J, the gap between germline ends came to 11 bases. CDR3 in amino acids: CASSQGPSVETQYF. CDR3 bases: TGCGCCAGCAGCCAAGGGCCTAGCGTCGAGACCCAGTACTTC.

The chain uses TRBV19 and TRBJ2-2; D may match TRBD1 or TRBD2 (5 bases each). The V gene lost 3 bases and the J gene lost 3 bases, with 8 bases spanning the gap. Germline V gene lookup returns CDR1 LNHDA and CDR2 SQIVND (reference sequence). The CDR3 covers 14 residues. This CDR3 reads CASSILGHTGELFF. The CDR3, as DNA: TGTGCCAGTAGTATCCTGGGACACACCGGGGAGCTGTTTTTT. Looking up the rest from reference TRBV19 and TRBJ2-2 gives the full variable domain: DGGITQSPKYLFRKEGQNVTLSCEQNLNHDAMYWYRQDPGQGLRLIYYSQIVNDFQKGDIAEGYSVSREKKESFPLTVTSAQKNPTAFYLCASSILGHTGELFFGEGSRLTVL.

V gene TRBV7-2 combines with J gene TRBJ2-3; tentatively, D is TRBD1 (5 bases). Germline CDR1 and CDR2: SGHTA and FQGNSA. Deletions cut 5 bases from V and 0 bases from J, with 9 bases between. CDR3 size: 14 residues. The CDR3 here is CASSPRQSTDTQYF. CDR3 bases: TGTGCCAGCAGCCCGAGACAGAGCACAGATACGCAGTATTTT.

This chain uses TRBV5-1 with TRBJ2-3; D is uncertain. Germline CDR1 is SGHRS and CDR2 is YFSETQ. The CDR3 spans 15 residues. V lost 1 base and J lost 6, with 15 bases in between. The CDR3 nucleotides are TGCGCCAGCAGCTTGCAGGTGGCCCTGGCGGATACGCAGTATTTT. This gives the protein CASSLQVALADTQYF.

The chain recombines TRBV27 with TRBJ1-5; maybe TRBD1 (5 bases). Germline CDR1 and CDR2: MNHEY and SMNVEV (reference sequence). V lost 5 bases and J 6 bases, leaving 17 bases between the germline ends. This CDR3 is built from 15 residues. The CDR3 nucleotides are TGTGCCAGCAGTCCCCGGGACCGCTCGGTTCAGCCCCAGCATTTT. Encoded protein: CASSPRDRSVQPQHF.

CDR3: CASSQDRSSDEQYF. CDR3 DNA sequence: TGTGCCAGCAGCCAAGATAGGTCTAGCGACGAGCAGTACTTC. J is TRBJ2-7 and V is TRBV4-2; weak D call: TRBD2 (6 bases). With 0 bases removed from V and 5 bases from J, the gap between germline ends came to 11 bases. In germline, CDR1 is LGHNA, CDR2 YNFKEQ. The CDR3 totals 14 residues.

V usage is TRBV5-1 and J usage is TRBJ1-6; D not certain. Trimming left V 4 bases short and J 7 bases short, with 21 bases between. The CDR3 sequence is 17 residues long. Germline CDR1 is SGHRS and CDR2 is YFSETQ. CDR3 DNA sequence: TGCGCCAGCAGCCTTGGAGGGTTCCGTTCGACAAATTCACCCCTCCACTTT. Amino acid sequence: CASSLGGFRSTNSPLHF.

The rearrangement uses TRBV6-5 and TRBJ1-2; D is possibly TRBD1 (6 bases). Germline CDR1 and CDR2: MNHEY and SVGAGI. The CDR3 consists of 16 residues. V was pared by 0 bases and J by 9 bases, with 20 bases between. CDR3 sequence reads: CASSYSWFRTAESYTF. As DNA, the CDR3 is TGTGCCAGCAGTTACTCGTGGTTTCGGACAGCCGAAAGCTACACCTTC.

The chain employs TRBV5-8 and TRBJ2-2, with 9 bases fitting TRBD2. The CDR3 covers 16 residues. V trimming: 0 bases; J trimming: 4 bases; junction bases outside the gene matches: 4. Per germline, CDR1 SGHTS and CDR2 YDEGEE. CDR3 bases: TGTGCCAGCAGCTTGGGACTAGCGGTACGCACCGGGGAGCTGTTTTTT. Translated, it gives CASSLGLAVRTGELFF.

V is TRBV10-3 and J is TRBJ2-7; possible D gene TRBD2, 5 bases. Germline CDR1 ENHRY, CDR2 SYGVKD. The length of the CDR3 is 15 residues. The V gene lost 0 bases and the J gene lost 4 bases, with 13 bases spanning the gap. The chain's CDR3 is CAISESVPGRYEQYF. In DNA, the CDR3 is TGTGCCATCAGTGAGTCTGTGCCGGGAAGGTACGAGCAGTACTTC.

This clone showed up just once. The V and J genes are TRBV7-6 and TRBJ2-7; 8 positions match TRBD2. CDR3 length: 16 amino acids. After removal of 2 bases from V and 6 bases from J, the junction contained 12 bases not matched to a gene. CDR1 and CDR2 (germline): SGHVS, FNYEAQ. CDR3 amino acids: CASSLRPPGAGGEQYF. CDR3 bases: TGTGCCAGCAGCTTAAGACCTCCAGGGGCGGGAGGCGAGCAGTACTTC.

The gene calls are TRBV6-5 and TRBJ1-4; 9 bases are a match to TRBD1. The CDR3 contains 15 residues. The germline V gene encodes CDR1 MNHEY and CDR2 SVGAGI. V was pared by 5 bases and J by 10 bases, with 11 bases of the junction left unmatched. CDR3 sequence: CASSGTGSFSGKLFF. The DNA for the CDR3 is TGTGCCAGCAGTGGGACAGGGTCTTTCTCGGGAAAACTGTTTTTT.

This chain links TRBV7-3 with TRBJ2-6; 8 bases agree with TRBD2. Trimming cost V 5 bases and J 2 bases; bases outside gene matches: 5. Germline V gene sequence: CDR1 SGHTA, CDR2 FQGTGA. This CDR3 has 16 residues. The CDR3 sequence: CASSLSGGPGANVLTF. For the CDR3, the DNA is TGTGCCAGCAGCCTATCGGGGGGGCCTGGGGCCAACGTCCTGACTTTC.

The chain carries TRBV6-5 and TRBJ2-5; 11 nucleotides agree with TRBD2. The CDR3 contains 15 residues. Unmatched junction bases numbered 8, after V lost 4 bases and J lost 7 bases. Germline V gives CDR1 MNHEY, CDR2 SVGAGI. The CDR3 sequence: CASSLAGGTSMTQYF. The CDR3 DNA follows: TGTGCCAGCAGTTTAGCGGGAGGGACCTCCATGACCCAGTACTTC.